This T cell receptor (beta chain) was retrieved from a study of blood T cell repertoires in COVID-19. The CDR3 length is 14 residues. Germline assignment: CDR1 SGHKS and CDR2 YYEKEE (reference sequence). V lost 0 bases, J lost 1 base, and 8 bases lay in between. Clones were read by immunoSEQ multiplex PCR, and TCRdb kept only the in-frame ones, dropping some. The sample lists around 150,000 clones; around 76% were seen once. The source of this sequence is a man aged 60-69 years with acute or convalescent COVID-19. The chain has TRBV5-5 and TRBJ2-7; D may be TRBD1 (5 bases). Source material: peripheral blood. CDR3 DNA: TGTGCCAGCAGCTTGGGACAGAAATCCTACGAGCAGTACTTC. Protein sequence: CASSLGQKSYEQYF.